These T cell receptor beta chains were read from a single sample in a study of shared clonotypes between healthy human individuals. Assay used: immunoSEQ multiplex PCR; TCRdb lists only in-frame clones, some missing. Among about 95,000 clones listed, roughly 69% were seen once. Material for sequencing was memory CD8+ T cells sorted from blood. The receptors were gathered from a man aged 25-45 years in good health. Each CDR3 is given with its conserved first and last residue. Each record gives: clone size, D gene, V gene, J gene, CDR3 protein, CDR3 DNA. A D gene is named only where the DNA matches it firmly. Clone size, where shown, is once, few, many, or a class for clones that have expanded.

size: -; D: TRBD2; V: TRBV7-6; J: TRBJ2-5; CDR3: CASSYSSGWYQETQYF; DNA: TGTGCCAGCAGCTACTCTAGCGGTTGGTACCAAGAGACCCAGTACTTC
size: -; D: -; V: TRBV6-6; J: TRBJ2-1; CDR3: CATEEMDNEQFF; DNA: TGTGCCACCGAGGAGATGGACAATGAGCAGTTCTTC
size: -; D: -; V: TRBV7-2; J: TRBJ2-6; CDR3: CASSLEVSGANVLTF; DNA: TGTGCCAGCAGCTTAGAAGTCTCTGGGGCCAACGTCCTGACTTTC
size: -; D: -; V: TRBV6-9; J: TRBJ1-5; CDR3: CASPGGSNQPQHF; DNA: TGTGCCAGCCCTGGGGGTAGCAATCAGCCCCAGCATTTT
size: -; D: TRBD1; V: TRBV19; J: TRBJ2-1; CDR3: CASSIALTGGNEQFF; DNA: TGTGCCAGTAGTATAGCCTTGACAGGGGGCAATGAGCAGTTCTTC
size: medium-sized; D: -; V: TRBV28; J: TRBJ2-7; CDR3: CASRPGSSYEQYF; DNA: TGTGCCAGCAGACCAGGGAGCTCCTACGAGCAGTACTTC
size: -; D: TRBD2; V: TRBV27; J: TRBJ2-7; CDR3: CASSLLGSTSGIYEQYF; DNA: TGTGCCAGCAGCCTCCTAGGATCGACTAGCGGGATCTACGAGCAGTACTTC
size: -; D: -; V: TRBV25-1; J: TRBJ1-5; CDR3: CASSGQGSNQPQHF; DNA: TGTGCCAGCAGTGGGCAGGGAAGCAATCAGCCCCAGCATTTT
size: many; D: TRBD1; V: TRBV29-1; J: TRBJ2-2; CDR3: CSATTGINTGELFF; DNA: TGCAGCGCTACGACAGGGATTAACACCGGGGAGCTGTTTTTT
size: -; D: -; V: TRBV13; J: TRBJ2-5; CDR3: CASRDPNQETQYF; DNA: TGTGCCAGCAGAGACCCCAACCAAGAGACCCAGTACTTC
size: -; D: TRBD2; V: TRBV7-6; J: TRBJ2-1; CDR3: CASSFLAGERGSEQFF; DNA: TGTGCCAGCAGCTTTTTGGCGGGAGAAAGGGGTTCTGAGCAGTTCTTC
size: -; D: TRBD1; V: TRBV27; J: TRBJ1-1; CDR3: CASSQVSTGVNTEAFF; DNA: TGTGCCAGCAGTCAAGTTTCGACAGGGGTGAACACTGAAGCTTTCTTT
size: once; D: -; V: TRBV14; J: TRBJ2-7; CDR3: CASSRGTISYEQYF; DNA: TGTGCCAGCAGCCGCGGGACAATTAGCTACGAGCAGTACTTC
size: few; D: TRBD2; V: TRBV9; J: TRBJ2-1; CDR3: CASSPVGGGNEQFF; DNA: TGTGCCAGCAGCCCCGTCGGGGGGGGCAATGAGCAGTTCTTC
size: -; D: -; V: TRBV4-1; J: TRBJ2-7; CDR3: CASSLGPGVYEQYF; DNA: TGCGCCAGCAGCTTGGGTCCGGGGGTCTACGAGCAGTACTTC
size: -; D: -; V: TRBV29-1; J: TRBJ2-7; CDR3: CSVLVRNGYEQYF; DNA: TGCAGCGTTTTGGTGCGGAACGGGTACGAGCAGTACTTC
size: few; D: -; V: TRBV28; J: TRBJ2-1; CDR3: CASSFDSYNEQFF; DNA: TGTGCCAGCAGTTTCGACTCCTACAATGAGCAGTTCTTC
size: many; D: -; V: TRBV7-9; J: TRBJ2-3; CDR3: CASSSARVGTDTQYF; DNA: TGTGCCAGCAGCTCCGCTAGGGTGGGGACAGATACGCAGTATTTT
size: -; D: -; V: TRBV11-3; J: TRBJ2-1; CDR3: CASSWGAYNEQFF; DNA: TGTGCCAGCAGCTGGGGAGCCTACAATGAGCAGTTCTTC
size: -; D: TRBD2; V: TRBV7-8; J: TRBJ2-5; CDR3: CASSPTSGREETQYF; DNA: TGTGCCAGCAGCCCGACTAGCGGGAGGGAAGAGACCCAGTACTTC
size: -; D: TRBD2; V: TRBV7-6; J: TRBJ2-1; CDR3: CASSGLAGGSYNEQFF; DNA: TGTGCCAGCAGCGGCTTAGCGGGAGGTTCCTACAATGAGCAGTTCTTC